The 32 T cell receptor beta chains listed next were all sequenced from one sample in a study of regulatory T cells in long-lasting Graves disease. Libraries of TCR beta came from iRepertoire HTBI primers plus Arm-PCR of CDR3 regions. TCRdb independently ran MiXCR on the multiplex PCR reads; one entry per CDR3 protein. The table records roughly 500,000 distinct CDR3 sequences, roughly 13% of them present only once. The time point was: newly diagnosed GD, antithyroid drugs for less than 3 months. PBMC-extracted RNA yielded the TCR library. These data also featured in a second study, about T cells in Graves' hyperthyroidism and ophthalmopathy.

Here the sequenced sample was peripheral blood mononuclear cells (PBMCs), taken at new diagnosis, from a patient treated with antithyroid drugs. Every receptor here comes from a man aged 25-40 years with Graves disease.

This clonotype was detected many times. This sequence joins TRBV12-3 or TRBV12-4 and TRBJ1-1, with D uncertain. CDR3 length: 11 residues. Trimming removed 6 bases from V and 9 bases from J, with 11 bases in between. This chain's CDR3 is CASSPHIQAFF. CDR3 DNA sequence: TGTGCCAGCAGCCCTCATATACAAGCTTTCTTT.

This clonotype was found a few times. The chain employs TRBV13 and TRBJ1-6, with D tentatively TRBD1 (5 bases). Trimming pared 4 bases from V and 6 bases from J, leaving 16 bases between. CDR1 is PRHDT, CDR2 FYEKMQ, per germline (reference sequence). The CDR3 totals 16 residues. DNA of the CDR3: TGTGCCAGCAGCTCACATATGACAGCGCTTAATTCACCCCTCCACTTT. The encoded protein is CASSSHMTALNSPLHF.

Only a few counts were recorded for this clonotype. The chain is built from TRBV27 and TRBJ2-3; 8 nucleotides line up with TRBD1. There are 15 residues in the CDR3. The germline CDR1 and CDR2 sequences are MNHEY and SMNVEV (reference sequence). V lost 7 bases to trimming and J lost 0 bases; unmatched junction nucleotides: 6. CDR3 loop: CASTRTGTSTDTQYF. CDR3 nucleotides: TGTGCCAGCACCCGGACAGGGACTAGCACAGATACGCAGTATTTT.

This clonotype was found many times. CDR3 nucleotide sequence: TGTGCCAGCAGCACCCGGTCGGTAAACAATGAGCAGTTCTTC. This gives the protein CASSTRSVNNEQFF. V gene TRBV7-9 combines with J gene TRBJ2-1; D unclear. The V gene's germline CDR1 is SEHNR and CDR2 FQNEAQ (reference sequence). There are 14 residues in the CDR3. V shed 5 bases and J shed 5 bases, with 13 bases lying between them.

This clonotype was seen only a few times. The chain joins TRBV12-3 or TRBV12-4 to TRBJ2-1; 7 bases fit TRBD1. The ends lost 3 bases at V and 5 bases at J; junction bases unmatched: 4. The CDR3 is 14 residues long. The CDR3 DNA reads TGTGCCAGCAGTTTCCAGGGGGTAAACAATGAGCAGTTCTTC. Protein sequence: CASSFQGVNNEQFF.

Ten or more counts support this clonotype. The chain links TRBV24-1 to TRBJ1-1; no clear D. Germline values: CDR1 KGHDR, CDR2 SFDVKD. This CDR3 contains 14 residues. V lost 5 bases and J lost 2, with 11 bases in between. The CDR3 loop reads CATSAGNLNTEAFF. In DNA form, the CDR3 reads TGTGCCACCAGTGCAGGCAACCTAAACACTGAAGCTTTCTTT.

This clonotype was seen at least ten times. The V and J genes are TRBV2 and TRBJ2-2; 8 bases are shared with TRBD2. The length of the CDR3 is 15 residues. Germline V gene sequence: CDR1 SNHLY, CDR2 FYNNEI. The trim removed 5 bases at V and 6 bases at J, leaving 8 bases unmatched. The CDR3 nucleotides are TGTGCCAGCAGTTCAAGCGGGAGTCAATCCGGGGAGCTGTTTTTT. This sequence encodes CASSSSGSQSGELFF.

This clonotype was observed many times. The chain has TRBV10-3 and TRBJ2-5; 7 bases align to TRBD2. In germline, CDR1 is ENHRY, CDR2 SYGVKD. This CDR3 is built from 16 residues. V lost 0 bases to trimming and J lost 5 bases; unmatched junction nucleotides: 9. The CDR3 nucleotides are TGTGCCATCAGTGAGTCCCGCGGGGGAGGGAGCGAGACCCAGTACTTC. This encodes CAISESRGGGSETQYF.

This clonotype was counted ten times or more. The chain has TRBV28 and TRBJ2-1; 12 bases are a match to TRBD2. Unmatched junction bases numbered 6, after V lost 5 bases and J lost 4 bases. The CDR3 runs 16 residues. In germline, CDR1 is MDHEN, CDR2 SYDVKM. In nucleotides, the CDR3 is TGTGCCAGCAGTCCTACTAGCGGGAGGAAGTACAATGAGCAGTTCTTC. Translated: CASSPTSGRKYNEQFF.

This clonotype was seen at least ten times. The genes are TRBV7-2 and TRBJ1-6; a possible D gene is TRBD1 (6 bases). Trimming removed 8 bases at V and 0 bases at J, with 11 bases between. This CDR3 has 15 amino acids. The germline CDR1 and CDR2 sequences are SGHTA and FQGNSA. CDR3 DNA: TGTGCCAGCCGAGGACAGAGCTCCTATAATTCACCCCTCCACTTT. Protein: CASRGQSSYNSPLHF.

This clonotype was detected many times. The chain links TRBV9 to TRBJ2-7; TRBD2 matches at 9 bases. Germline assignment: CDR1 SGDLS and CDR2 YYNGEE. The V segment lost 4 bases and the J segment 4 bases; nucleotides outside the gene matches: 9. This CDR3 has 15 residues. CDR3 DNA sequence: TGTGCCAGCAGCCCCATAGCGGGAGCGGGGTACGAGCAGTACTTC. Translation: CASSPIAGAGYEQYF.

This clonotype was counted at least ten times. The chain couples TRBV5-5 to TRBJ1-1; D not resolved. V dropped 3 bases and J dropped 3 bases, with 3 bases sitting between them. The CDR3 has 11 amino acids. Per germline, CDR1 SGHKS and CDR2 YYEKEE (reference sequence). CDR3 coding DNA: TGTGCCAGCAGCTCAGACACTGAAGCTTTCTTT. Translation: CASSSDTEAFF. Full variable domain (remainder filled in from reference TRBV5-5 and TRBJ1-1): DAGVTQSPTHLIKTRGQQVTLRCSPISGHKSVSWYQQVLGQGPQFIFQYYEKEERGRGNFPDRFSARQFPNYSSELNVNALLLGDSALYLCASSSDTEAFFGQGTRLTVV.

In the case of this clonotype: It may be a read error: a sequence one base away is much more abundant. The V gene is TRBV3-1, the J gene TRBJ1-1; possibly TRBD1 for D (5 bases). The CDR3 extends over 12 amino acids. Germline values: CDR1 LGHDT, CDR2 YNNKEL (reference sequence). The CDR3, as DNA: TGTGCCAGCAGTCAACTTGGGGGTGAAGCTCTCTTT. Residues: CASSQLGGEALF.

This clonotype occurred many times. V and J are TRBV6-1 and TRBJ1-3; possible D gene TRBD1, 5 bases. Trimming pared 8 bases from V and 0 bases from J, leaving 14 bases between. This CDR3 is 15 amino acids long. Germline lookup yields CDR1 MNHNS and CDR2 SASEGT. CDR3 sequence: CASGGGVLSGNTIYF. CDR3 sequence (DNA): TGTGCCAGCGGAGGAGGGGTACTCTCTGGAAACACCATATATTTT.

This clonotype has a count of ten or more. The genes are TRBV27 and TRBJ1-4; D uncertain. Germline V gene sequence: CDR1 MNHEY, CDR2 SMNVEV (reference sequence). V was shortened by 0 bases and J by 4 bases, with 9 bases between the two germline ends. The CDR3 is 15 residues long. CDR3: CASSLSAAFNEKLFF. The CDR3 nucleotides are TGTGCCAGCAGTTTATCGGCAGCGTTTAATGAAAAACTGTTTTTT.

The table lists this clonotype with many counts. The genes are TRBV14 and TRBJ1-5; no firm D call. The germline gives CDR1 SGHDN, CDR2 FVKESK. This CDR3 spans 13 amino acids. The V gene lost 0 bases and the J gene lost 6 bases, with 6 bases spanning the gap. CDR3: CASSQDPGQPQHF. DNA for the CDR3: TGTGCCAGCAGCCAAGATCCCGGTCAGCCCCAGCATTTT.

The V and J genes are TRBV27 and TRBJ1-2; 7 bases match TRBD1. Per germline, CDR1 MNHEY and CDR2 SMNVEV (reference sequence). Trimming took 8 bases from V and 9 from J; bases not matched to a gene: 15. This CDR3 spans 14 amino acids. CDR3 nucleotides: TGTGCCAGCGTCGGAAAAGGGACAGTGGAGAGCTACACCTTC. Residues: CASVGKGTVESYTF.

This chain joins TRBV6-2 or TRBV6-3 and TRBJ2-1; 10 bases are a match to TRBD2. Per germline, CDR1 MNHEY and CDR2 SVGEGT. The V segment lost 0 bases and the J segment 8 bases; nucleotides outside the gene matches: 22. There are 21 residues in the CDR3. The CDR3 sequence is CASSYSWGTGVLAGAKDEQFF. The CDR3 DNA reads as TGTGCCAGCAGTTACTCGTGGGGAACAGGAGTCCTAGCGGGAGCCAAGGATGAGCAGTTCTTC.

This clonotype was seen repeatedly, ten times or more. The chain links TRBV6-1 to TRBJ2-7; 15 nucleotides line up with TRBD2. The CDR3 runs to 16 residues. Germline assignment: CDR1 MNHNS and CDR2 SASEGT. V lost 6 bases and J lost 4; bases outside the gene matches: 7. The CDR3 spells CASRTYGLAGGYEQYF. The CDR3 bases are TGTGCCAGCAGAACTTATGGACTAGCGGGAGGGTACGAGCAGTACTTC.

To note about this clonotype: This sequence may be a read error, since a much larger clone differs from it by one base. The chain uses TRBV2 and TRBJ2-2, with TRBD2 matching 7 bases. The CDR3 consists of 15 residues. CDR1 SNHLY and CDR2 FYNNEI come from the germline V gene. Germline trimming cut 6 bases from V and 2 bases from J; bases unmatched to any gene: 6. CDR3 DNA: TGTGCCAGCAGAATGGCGGGAGTCAACACCGGGGAGCTGTTTTTT. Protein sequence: CASRMAGVNTGELFF.

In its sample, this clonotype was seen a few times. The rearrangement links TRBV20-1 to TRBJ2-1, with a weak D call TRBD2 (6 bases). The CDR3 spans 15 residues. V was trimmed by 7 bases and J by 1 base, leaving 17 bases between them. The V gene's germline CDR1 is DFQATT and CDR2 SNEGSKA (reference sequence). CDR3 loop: CSVGVRERSYNEQFF. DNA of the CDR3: TGCAGTGTAGGCGTCCGGGAGAGGTCCTACAATGAGCAGTTCTTC.

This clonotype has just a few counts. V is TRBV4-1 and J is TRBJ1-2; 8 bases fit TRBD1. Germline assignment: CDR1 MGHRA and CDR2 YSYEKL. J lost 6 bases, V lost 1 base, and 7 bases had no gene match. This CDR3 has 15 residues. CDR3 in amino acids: CASSQAGQVGDGYTF. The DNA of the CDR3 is TGCGCCAGCAGCCAAGCGGGACAGGTGGGTGATGGCTACACCTTC.

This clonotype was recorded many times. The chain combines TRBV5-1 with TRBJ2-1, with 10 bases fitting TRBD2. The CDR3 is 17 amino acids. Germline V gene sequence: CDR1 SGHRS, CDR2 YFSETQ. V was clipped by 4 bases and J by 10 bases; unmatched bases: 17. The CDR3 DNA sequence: TGCGCCAGCAGCGGGGGACGGACAAACGGACTAGCGGACGAGCAGTTCTTC. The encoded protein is CASSGGRTNGLADEQFF.

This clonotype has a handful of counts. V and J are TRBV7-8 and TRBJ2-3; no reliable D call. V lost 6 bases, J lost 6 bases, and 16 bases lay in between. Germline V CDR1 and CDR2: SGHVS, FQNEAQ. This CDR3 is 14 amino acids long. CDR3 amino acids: CASSPTGWKDTQYF. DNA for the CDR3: TGTGCCAGCAGTCCGACCGGGTGGAAGGATACGCAGTATTTT.

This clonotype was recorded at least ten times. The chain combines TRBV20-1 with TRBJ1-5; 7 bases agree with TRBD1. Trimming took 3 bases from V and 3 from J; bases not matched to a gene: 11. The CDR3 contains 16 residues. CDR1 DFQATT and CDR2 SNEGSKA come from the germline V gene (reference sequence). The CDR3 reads CSASEPTGDPNQPQHF. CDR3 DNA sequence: TGCAGTGCTAGCGAACCCACAGGGGACCCCAATCAGCCCCAGCATTTT.

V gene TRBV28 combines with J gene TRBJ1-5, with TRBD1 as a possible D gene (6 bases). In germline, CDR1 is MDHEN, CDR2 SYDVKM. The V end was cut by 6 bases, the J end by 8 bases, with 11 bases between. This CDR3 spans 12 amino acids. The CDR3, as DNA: TGTGCCAGCAGGTCTCAGGGGAAGCCCCAGCATTTT. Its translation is CASRSQGKPQHF.

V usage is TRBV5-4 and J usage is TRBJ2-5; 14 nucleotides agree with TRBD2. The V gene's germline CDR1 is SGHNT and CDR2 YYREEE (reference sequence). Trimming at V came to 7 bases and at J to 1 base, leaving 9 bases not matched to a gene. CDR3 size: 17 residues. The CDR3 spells CASCEGLAGVFQETQYF. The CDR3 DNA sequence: TGTGCCAGCTGCGAGGGACTAGCGGGAGTCTTCCAAGAGACCCAGTACTTC.

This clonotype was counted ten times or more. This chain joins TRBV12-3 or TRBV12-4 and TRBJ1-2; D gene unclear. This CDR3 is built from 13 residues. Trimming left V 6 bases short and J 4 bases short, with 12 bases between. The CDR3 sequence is CASSQSVGYGYTF. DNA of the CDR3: TGTGCCAGCAGCCAGAGTGTGGGCTATGGCTACACCTTC.

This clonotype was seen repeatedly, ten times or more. CDR3 in amino acids: CAISEGRYEQYF. DNA of the CDR3: TGTGCCATCAGTGAAGGACGCTACGAGCAGTACTTC. The chain combines TRBV10-3 with TRBJ2-7; no firm D call. The CDR3 covers 12 residues. The ends were cut back, 3 bases at V and 3 bases at J, with 6 bases in the middle. Germline V gene sequence: CDR1 ENHRY, CDR2 SYGVKD.

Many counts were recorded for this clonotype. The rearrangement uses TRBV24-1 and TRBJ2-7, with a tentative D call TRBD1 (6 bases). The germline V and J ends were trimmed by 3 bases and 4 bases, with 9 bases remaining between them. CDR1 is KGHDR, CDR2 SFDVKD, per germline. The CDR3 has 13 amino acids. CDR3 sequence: CATSDAGQYEQYF. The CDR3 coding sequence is TGTGCCACCAGTGATGCCGGACAGTACGAGCAGTACTTC.

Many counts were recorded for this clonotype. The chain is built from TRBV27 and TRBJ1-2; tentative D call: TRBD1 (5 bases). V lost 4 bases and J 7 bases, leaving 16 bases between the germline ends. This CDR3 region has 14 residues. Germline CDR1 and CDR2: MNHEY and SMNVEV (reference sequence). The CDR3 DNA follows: TGTGCCAGCAGTTCCTCTGCGGGGGGGACTGGCTACACCTTC. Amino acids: CASSSSAGGTGYTF.

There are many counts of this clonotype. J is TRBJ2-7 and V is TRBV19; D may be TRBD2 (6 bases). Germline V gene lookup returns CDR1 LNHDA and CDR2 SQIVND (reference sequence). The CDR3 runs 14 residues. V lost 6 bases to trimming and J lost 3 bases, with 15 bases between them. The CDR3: CASSHASGGYEQYF. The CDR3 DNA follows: TGTGCCAGTAGCCACGCCTCCGGGGGCTACGAGCAGTACTTC.